This T cell receptor (beta chain) was found in a study of blood T cell repertoires in COVID-19. The method was immunoSEQ multiplex PCR; TCRdb's version includes in-frame clones alone and lacks a portion of them. The table shows 95,000 to 130,000 clones, with approximately 82% occurring only once. CDR1 LNHDA and CDR2 SQIVND come from the germline V gene (reference sequence). With V trimmed by 1 base and J by 5 bases, 3 bases remained unmatched. The CDR3 runs to 15 residues. J is TRBJ2-1 and V is TRBV19, with 9 bases lining up with TRBD2. The sequence derives from a man younger than 45 with acute or convalescent COVID-19. The sequencing input was peripheral blood. The CDR3, as DNA: TGTGCCAGTAGTATAGCCCTAGCGGGGCACAATGAGCAGTTCTTC. Residues: CASSIALAGHNEQFF.